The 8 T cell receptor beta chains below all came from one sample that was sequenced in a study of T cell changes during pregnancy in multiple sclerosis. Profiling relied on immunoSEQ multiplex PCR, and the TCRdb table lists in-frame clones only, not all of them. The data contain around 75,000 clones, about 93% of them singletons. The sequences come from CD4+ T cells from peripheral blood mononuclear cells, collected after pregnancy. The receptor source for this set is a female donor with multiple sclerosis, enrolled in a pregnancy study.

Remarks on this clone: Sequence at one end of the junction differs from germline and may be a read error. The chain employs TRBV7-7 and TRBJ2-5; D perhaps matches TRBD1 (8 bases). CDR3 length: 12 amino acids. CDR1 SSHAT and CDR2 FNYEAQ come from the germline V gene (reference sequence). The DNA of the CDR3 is TGTGCTAGCAGGGGGCGGGAGGAGACCCAGTACTTC. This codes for CASRGREETQYF.

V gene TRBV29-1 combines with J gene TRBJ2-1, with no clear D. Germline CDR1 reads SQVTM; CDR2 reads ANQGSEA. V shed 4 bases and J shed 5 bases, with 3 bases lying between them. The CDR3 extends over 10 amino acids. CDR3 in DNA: TGCAGCGTTGCTAACAATGAGCAGTTCTTC. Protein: CSVANNEQFF.

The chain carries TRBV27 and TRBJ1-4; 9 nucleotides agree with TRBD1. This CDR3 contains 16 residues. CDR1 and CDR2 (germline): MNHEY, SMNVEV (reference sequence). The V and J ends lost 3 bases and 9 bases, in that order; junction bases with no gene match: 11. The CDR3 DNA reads TGTGCCAGCAGTTTGACCTGGACGGGACAGGGTAAAAAACTGTTTTTT. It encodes CASSLTWTGQGKKLFF.

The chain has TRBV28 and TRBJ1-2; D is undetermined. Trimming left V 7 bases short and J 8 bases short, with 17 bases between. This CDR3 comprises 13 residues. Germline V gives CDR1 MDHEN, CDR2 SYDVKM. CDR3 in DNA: TGTGCCAGCACCCCAGACCGGGGTTACGGCTACACCTTC. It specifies CASTPDRGYGYTF.

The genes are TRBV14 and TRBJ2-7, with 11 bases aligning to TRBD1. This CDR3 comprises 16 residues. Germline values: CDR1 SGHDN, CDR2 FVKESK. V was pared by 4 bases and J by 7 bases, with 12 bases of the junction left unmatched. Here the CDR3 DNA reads TGTGCCAGCAGCCTAAGATCGGGACAGGGGGGTTCAGAGCAGTACTTC. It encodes CASSLRSGQGGSEQYF.

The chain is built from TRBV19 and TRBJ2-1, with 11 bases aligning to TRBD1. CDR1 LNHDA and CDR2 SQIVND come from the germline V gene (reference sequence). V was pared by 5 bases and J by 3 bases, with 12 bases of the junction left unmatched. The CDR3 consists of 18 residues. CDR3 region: CASSEFGRTGGLYNEQFF. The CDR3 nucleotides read TGTGCCAGTAGTGAGTTTGGGCGGACAGGGGGCCTCTACAATGAGCAGTTCTTC.

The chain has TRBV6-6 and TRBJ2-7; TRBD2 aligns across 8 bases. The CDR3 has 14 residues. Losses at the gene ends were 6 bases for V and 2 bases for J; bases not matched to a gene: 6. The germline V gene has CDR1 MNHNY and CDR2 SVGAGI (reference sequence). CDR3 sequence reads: CASRLAGPTYEQYF. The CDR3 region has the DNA TGTGCCAGCAGATTAGCGGGACCTACCTACGAGCAGTACTTC.

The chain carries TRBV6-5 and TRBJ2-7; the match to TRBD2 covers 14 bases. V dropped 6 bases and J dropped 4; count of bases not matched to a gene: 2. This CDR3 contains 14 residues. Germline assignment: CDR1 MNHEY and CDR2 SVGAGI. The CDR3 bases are TGTGCCAGCAGACGGACTAGCGGGAGGTACGAGCAGTACTTC. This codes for CASRRTSGRYEQYF.